This T cell receptor beta chain emerged from a study of blood T cell repertoires in COVID-19. About the study: Sources were T cells, B-cell-depleted T cells, or PBMCs; the material itself was cDNA or gDNA.

Germline trimming cut 2 bases from V and 5 bases from J; bases unmatched to any gene: 10. Germline CDR1 SNHLY, CDR2 FYNNEI. The CDR3 has 16 residues. Clones were read by immunoSEQ multiplex PCR, and TCRdb kept only the in-frame ones, dropping some. The sample has about 210,000 clones, around 80% seen once. Assignment of participants to cohorts was predicated upon participant-reported clinical history. The source is a man aged 30-40 years with acute COVID-19. The specimen sequenced was PBMCs or T cells enriched from blood (not recorded which). The chain employs TRBV2 and TRBJ2-7; TRBD1 matches 9 bases. The chain's CDR3 is CASSERGTGTEDEQYF. The CDR3 coding sequence is TGTGCCAGCAGTGAAAGGGGGACAGGGACGGAGGACGAGCAGTACTTC.